The clone carrying this T cell receptor beta chain was picked up a small number of times. It was with a sample-barcoded 5' primer and a J-beta primer mix that a second PCR of about 6 to 12 cycles was run. Each cDNA molecule, via a template-switch adaptor with 12 random nucleotides, was tagged. TCRdb re-called the 5' RACE reads through MiXCR, storing one row per CDR3 protein. There are around 800,000 distinct CDR3 sequences in the sample; about a quarter occur only once, and less than 3.5% lies in the top ten. The data were taken from a study of blood T cells in healthy people across ages. The same data also went into a second study, on T cells of mothers and their children.

The receptor's source is a boy aged 10-17 years in good health. The sequenced sample consisted of blood.

CDR3 nucleotides: TGCGCCAGCAGCCTTAGGACAGGGAAAAACATTCAGTACTTC. Its protein product is CASSLRTGKNIQYF. The chain recombines TRBV5-1 with TRBJ2-4, with 8 bases identical to TRBD1. V gave up 4 bases and J gave up 4 bases; unmatched junction bases: 4. The germline gives CDR1 SGHRS, CDR2 YFSETQ. CDR3 length: 14 residues.